This T cell receptor (beta chain) is from a study of response to subunit inactivated influenza vaccine. Overall study findings and caveats: The authors proposed limited new T cell recruitment per seasonal influenza vaccination.

MiXCR, run by TCRdb on the RT-PCR reads, gives a single entry per CDR3 protein. The sample records about 580,000 distinct CDR3 sequences, 14% being singletons. Worth noting for this clonotype: The antigen is undetermined.

Trimming shortened V by 3 bases and J by 4 bases, and 12 bases separated the two germline ends. In germline, CDR1 is DFQATT, CDR2 SNEGSKA (reference sequence). CDR3 length equals 13 residues. Sequencing used PBMCs from blood, obtained roughly 13 days after vaccination. This TCR came from a man aged 45-65 years who received an inactivated influenza vaccine. The chain has TRBV20-1 and TRBJ1-2; D is perhaps TRBD1 (5 bases). The DNA for the CDR3 is TGCAGTGCTAGTGCGGGGGTCGGCTATGGCTACACCTTC. Amino acids: CSASAGVGYGYTF.